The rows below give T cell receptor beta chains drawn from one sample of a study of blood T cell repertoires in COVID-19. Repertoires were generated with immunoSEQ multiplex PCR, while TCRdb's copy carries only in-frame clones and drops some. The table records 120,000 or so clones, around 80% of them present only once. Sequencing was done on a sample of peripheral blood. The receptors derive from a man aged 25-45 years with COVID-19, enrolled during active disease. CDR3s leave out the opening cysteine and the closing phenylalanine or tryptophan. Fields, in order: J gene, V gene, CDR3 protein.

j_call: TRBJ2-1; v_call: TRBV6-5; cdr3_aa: AKLRDRGNNEQF
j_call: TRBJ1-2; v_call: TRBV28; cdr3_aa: ASSKTTSPGYT
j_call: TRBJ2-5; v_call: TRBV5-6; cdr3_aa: ASSQLAGRSWGTQY
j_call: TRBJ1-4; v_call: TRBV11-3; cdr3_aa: ASSSDSAHYEKLF
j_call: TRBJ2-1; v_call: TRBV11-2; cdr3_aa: ASSLGYTGTGIYNEQF
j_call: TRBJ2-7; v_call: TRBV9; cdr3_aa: ASSPHGQGRTYEQY
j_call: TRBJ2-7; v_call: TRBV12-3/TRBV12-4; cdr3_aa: ASSLDSIYEQY
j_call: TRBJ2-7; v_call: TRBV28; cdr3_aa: ASRRDLSIQPYEQY
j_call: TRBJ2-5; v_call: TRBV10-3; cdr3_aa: AIRDSLGEETQY
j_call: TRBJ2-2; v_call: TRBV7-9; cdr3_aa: ASSSPTGRTGELF
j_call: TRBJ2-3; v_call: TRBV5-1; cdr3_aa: ASRTGQGAQDTQY
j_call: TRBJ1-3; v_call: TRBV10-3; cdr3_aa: ASTTPESGNTIY
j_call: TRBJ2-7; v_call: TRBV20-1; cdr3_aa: SASSRTRLAGSEQY
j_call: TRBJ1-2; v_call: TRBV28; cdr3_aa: ASSSYRASYGYT
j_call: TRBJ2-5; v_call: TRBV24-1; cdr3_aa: ATSAPDRGGQETQY
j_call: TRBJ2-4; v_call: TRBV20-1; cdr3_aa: SASGLAGGEIDIQY
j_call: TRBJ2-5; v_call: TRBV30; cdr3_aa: AWGTSAAETQY
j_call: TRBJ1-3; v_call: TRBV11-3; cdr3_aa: ASSPGESSGNTIY
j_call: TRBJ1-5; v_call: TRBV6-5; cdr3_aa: ASNTRATQPQH
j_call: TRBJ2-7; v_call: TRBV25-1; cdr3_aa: ASRVTGYEQY
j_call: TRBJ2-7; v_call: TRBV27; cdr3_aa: ASSFASGRSYEQY
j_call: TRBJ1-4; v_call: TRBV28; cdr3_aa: ASSLAKTGLTFNEKLF
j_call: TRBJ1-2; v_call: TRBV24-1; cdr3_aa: ATSNRQTNYGYT
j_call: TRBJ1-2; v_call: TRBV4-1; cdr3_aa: ASSQDGARSYGYT
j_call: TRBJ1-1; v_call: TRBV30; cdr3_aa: AWTLKQGANTEAF
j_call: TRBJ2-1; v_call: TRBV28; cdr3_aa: ASRLSGDRLREEQF
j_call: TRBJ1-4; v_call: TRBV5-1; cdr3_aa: ASSGNTGINEKLF